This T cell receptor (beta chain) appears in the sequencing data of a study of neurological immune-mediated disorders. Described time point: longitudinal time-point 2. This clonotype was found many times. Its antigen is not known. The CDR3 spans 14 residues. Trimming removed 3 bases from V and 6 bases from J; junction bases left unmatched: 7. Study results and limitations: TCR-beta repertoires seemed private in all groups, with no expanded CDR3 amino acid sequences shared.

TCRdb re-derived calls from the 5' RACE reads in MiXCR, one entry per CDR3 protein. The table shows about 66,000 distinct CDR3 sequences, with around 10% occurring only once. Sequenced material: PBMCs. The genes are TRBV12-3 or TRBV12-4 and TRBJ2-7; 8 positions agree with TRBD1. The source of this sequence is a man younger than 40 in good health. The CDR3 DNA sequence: TGTGCCAGCAGTTTCCCTGACAGGGGAGGCGAGCAGTACTTC. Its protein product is CASSFPDRGGEQYF.